One and the same sample provided the 26 T cell receptor beta chains below, sequenced in a study of CDR3 diversity in severe acne. TCRdb itself ran the PCR reads through MiXCR, one entry per CDR3 protein. The sample has roughly 100,000 distinct CDR3 sequences; approximately 47% are singletons. Sample: blood. Every receptor here comes from a male donor with acne.

This clonotype was recorded at least ten times. The CDR3 DNA sequence: TGTGCCAGCAGTTCAGACGGGCCAGTCAGCACAGATACGCAGTATTTT. It encodes CASSSDGPVSTDTQYF. The V call is TRBV6-5, the J call TRBJ2-3; D call uncertain. The CDR3 has 16 amino acids. V was pared by 4 bases and J by 0 bases, with 14 bases between. Germline V lookup: CDR1 MNHEY, CDR2 SVGAGI.

This clonotype was counted many times. The rearrangement joins TRBV6-5 to TRBJ2-3, with D hard to call. The CDR3 length is 14 residues. V shed 2 bases and J shed 0 bases, with 6 bases lying between them. Germline V gene sequence: CDR1 MNHEY, CDR2 SVGAGI. CDR3 coding DNA: TGTGCCAGCAGTTACGGGCCCAGCACAGATACGCAGTATTTT. Translated: CASSYGPSTDTQYF.

This clonotype showed up just once. At one end, the junction sequence differs from germline, possibly due to a read error. The chain has TRBV6-1 and TRBJ1-5, with a possible D match to TRBD1 (6 bases). Germline V gene lookup returns CDR1 MNHNS and CDR2 SASEGT. The CDR3 contains 13 residues. CDR3 loop: CASRLGGNQPRHF. DNA of the CDR3: TGTGCCAGCAGACTCGGGGGCAATCAGCCCCGGCATTTT.

At least ten counts were recorded for this clonotype. The chain has TRBV2 and TRBJ2-5; no firm D call. The CDR3 contains 12 residues. Between the trimmed V and J ends, which lost 6 bases and 8 bases, there was a span of 13 bases. The germline CDR1 and CDR2 sequences are SNHLY and FYNNEI. The CDR3 nucleotides read TGTGCCAGCAGCGGCGACAAGAGAACCCAGTACTTC. This translates into CASSGDKRTQYF.

The chain recombines TRBV9 with TRBJ1-1; D is undetermined. Trimming stripped 3 bases from V and 0 bases from J, with 9 bases between. Germline CDR1 reads SGDLS; CDR2 reads YYNGEE. CDR3 length equals 14 residues. DNA of the CDR3: TGTGCCAGCAGCGATAAAACGGTGAACACTGAAGCTTTCTTT. Protein product: CASSDKTVNTEAFF.

The CDR3: CSARDVTSGRGIDEQFF. The CDR3 nucleotides read TGCAGTGCTAGAGATGTAACTAGCGGGAGGGGGATCGATGAGCAGTTCTTC. The chain employs TRBV20-1 and TRBJ2-1; 13 bases line up with TRBD2. The CDR3 spans 17 residues. With 0 bases clipped from V and 8 bases from J, the junction kept 10 bases outside the gene matches. Germline loops: CDR1 DFQATT, CDR2 SNEGSKA (reference sequence).

This clonotype was seen ten or more times. The genes are TRBV9 and TRBJ2-3; 8 bases align to TRBD2. The CDR3 contains 15 residues. V shed 4 bases and J 2 bases; nucleotides not matched to a gene: 6. Germline lookup yields CDR1 SGDLS and CDR2 YYNGEE. CDR3 loop: CASSPRGGLTDTQYF. CDR3 coding DNA: TGTGCCAGCAGCCCTCGGGGGGGCCTCACAGATACGCAGTATTTT. Full variable domain (rest looked up from reference TRBV9 and TRBJ2-3): DSGVTQTPKHLITATGQRVTLRCSPRSGDLSVYWYQQSLDQGLQFLIQYYNGEERAKGNILERFSAQQFPDLHSELNLSSLELGDSALYFCASSPRGGLTDTQYFGPGTRLTVL.

This clonotype was observed at least ten times. The rearrangement links TRBV10-3 to TRBJ1-1, with 8 bases identical to TRBD1. The length of the CDR3 is 13 residues. In germline, CDR1 is ENHRY, CDR2 SYGVKD. Unmatched junction bases numbered 7, after V lost 8 bases and J lost 5 bases. CDR3 region: CAIQDRAGTEAFF. The CDR3 DNA reads as TGTGCCATCCAGGACAGGGCGGGGACTGAAGCTTTCTTT.

This chain connects TRBV18 to TRBJ2-1; D is unresolved. CDR1 is KGHSH, CDR2 LQKENI, per germline. The ends were cut back, 3 bases at V and 1 base at J, with 7 bases in the middle. This CDR3 comprises 14 residues. CDR3 amino acids: CASSPATSYNEQFF. Written as DNA, the CDR3 is TGTGCCAGCTCACCCGCGACATCCTACAATGAGCAGTTCTTC.

This sequence joins TRBV7-9 and TRBJ1-1; 8 bases align to TRBD1. The CDR3 is 13 residues long. V lost 5 bases and J lost 5; bases outside the gene matches: 4. The germline V gene has CDR1 SEHNR and CDR2 FQNEAQ (reference sequence). The CDR3 region is CASSITGGTEAFF. The CDR3 DNA reads as TGTGCCAGCAGCATCACAGGGGGGACTGAAGCTTTCTTT.

This chain uses TRBV20-1 with TRBJ2-3; a possible D gene is TRBD2 (6 bases). V was clipped by 5 bases and J by 0 bases, with 15 bases between them. Germline V gives CDR1 DFQATT, CDR2 SNEGSKA (reference sequence). This CDR3 has 15 residues. Written as DNA, the CDR3 is TGCAGTGCTCATCGTCCCGGGACTAGCACAGATACGCAGTATTTT. Protein product: CSAHRPGTSTDTQYF.

As regards this clonotype: Given the absence of the conserved phenylalanine or tryptophan at the CDR3 end, a read error is likely. The DNA is omitted, as the CDR3 cannot be located on it reliably, and the CDR3 follows TCRdb's listing. The gene calls are TRBV24-1 and TRBJ1-4. Germline V gives CDR1 KGHDR, CDR2 SFDVKD. The CDR3 spans 9 residues, counting both ends. The chain's CDR3 is CATSVHLNY.

This clonotype is labeled medium-sized. The chain links TRBV2 to TRBJ1-2; D gene unclear. The CDR3 contains 14 residues. Deletions cut 8 bases from V and 4 bases from J, with 17 bases between. Germline V CDR1 and CDR2: SNHLY, FYNNEI. This chain's CDR3 is CASHEQFQAYGYTF. In nucleotides, the CDR3 is TGTGCCAGCCACGAACAATTTCAGGCCTATGGCTACACCTTC.

The V call is TRBV11-1, the J call TRBJ2-1, with TRBD1 matching 8 bases. Near its end, the DNA agrees better with TRBJ2-5, so the J call may be wrong. The CDR3 is 16 amino acids. Germline V gene sequence: CDR1 SGHAT, CDR2 FQDESV (reference sequence). The CDR3 coding sequence is TGTGCCAGCAGCTCAGGCCAGGGGGCGAGAAAGGAGACCCAGTACTTC. This sequence encodes CASSSGQGARKETQYF.

V gene TRBV20-1 combines with J gene TRBJ2-1; 12 bases align to TRBD2. In germline, CDR1 is DFQATT, CDR2 SNEGSKA (reference sequence). The CDR3 runs 15 residues. Trimming took 2 bases from V and 9 from J; bases not matched to a gene: 8. Written as DNA, the CDR3 is TGCAGTGCTAGACAAAGGACTAGCGGGATCGGTGAGCAGTTCTTC. It is translated as CSARQRTSGIGEQFF.

In its sample, this clonotype was seen many times. The V call is TRBV5-8, the J call TRBJ1-3; no clear D gene. CDR1 SGHTS and CDR2 YDEGEE come from the germline V gene. The CDR3 runs 13 residues. V was cut by 0 bases and J by 3 bases, with 4 bases left in between. In DNA, the CDR3 is TGTGCCAGCAGCTTGGACAGTGGAAACACCATATATTTT. Its protein is CASSLDSGNTIYF. The full variable domain, its missing parts supplied by reference TRBV5-8 and TRBJ1-3, is EAGVTQSPTHLIKTRGQQATLRCSPISGHTSVYWYQQALGLGLQFLLWYDEGEERNRGNFPPRFSGRQFPNYSSELNVNALELEDSALYLCASSLDSGNTIYFGEGSWLTVV.

This clonotype was observed at least ten times. The chain joins TRBV24-1 to TRBJ2-3; no clear D. The germline gives CDR1 KGHDR, CDR2 SFDVKD. The CDR3 contains 15 residues. Trimming cost V 2 bases and J 2 bases, with 10 bases left between them. The CDR3, as DNA: TGTGCCACCAGTGATTCTGGCGGCTCCACAGATACGCAGTATTTT. Protein sequence: CATSDSGGSTDTQYF.

This chain uses TRBV6-1 with TRBJ2-7; possibly TRBD1 for D (6 bases). Germline V lookup: CDR1 MNHNS, CDR2 SASEGT. The CDR3 runs 19 residues. Trimming took off 6 bases at V and 6 bases at J, with 33 bases between the two ends. DNA for the CDR3: TGTGCCAGCAGCACCGGGACAACTATAGCAATCAGCCCCAGGGTCGAGCAGTACTTC. Translation gives CASSTGTTIAISPRVEQYF.

In this sample, this clonotype turned up many times. V gene TRBV6-6 combines with J gene TRBJ1-2, with a possible D match to TRBD1 (5 bases). Trimming took off 4 bases at V and 4 bases at J, with 13 bases between the two ends. Germline V gene data show CDR1 as MNHNY and CDR2 as SVGAGI (reference sequence). This CDR3 contains 14 residues. CDR3 sequence (DNA): TGTGCCAGCAGTTTCCCAGGGTGGTCCTATGGCTACACCTTC. It translates to CASSFPGWSYGYTF.

The J gene is TRBJ2-7, the V gene TRBV20-1, with 13 bases matching TRBD2. The V and J ends lost 0 bases and 3 bases, in that order; junction bases with no gene match: 8. Germline-derived CDR1 and CDR2 are DFQATT and SNEGSKA (reference sequence). The CDR3 covers 17 residues. The CDR3 coding sequence is TGCAGTGCTAGAGATGTAACTAGCGGGAGGGCCAACTACGAGCAGTACTTC. Protein: CSARDVTSGRANYEQYF.

This chain links TRBV9 with TRBJ2-3; D may be TRBD1 (6 bases). The germline gives CDR1 SGDLS, CDR2 YYNGEE. The CDR3 has 15 amino acids. Trimming removed 4 bases at V and 4 bases at J, with 16 bases between. The chain's CDR3 is CASSQGDMSADTQYF. DNA of the CDR3: TGTGCCAGCAGCCAAGGGGACATGTCAGCAGATACGCAGTATTTT.

This clonotype was observed a few times. The V and J genes are TRBV9 and TRBJ2-5; D not resolved. CDR1 is SGDLS, CDR2 YYNGEE, per germline. This CDR3 comprises 13 residues. The germline V and J ends were trimmed by 3 bases and 2 bases, with 8 bases remaining between them. The CDR3 sequence is CASSEVGQETQYF. In DNA form, the CDR3 reads TGTGCCAGCAGCGAAGTGGGTCAAGAGACCCAGTACTTC.

Judged by abundance, this clonotype is large. CDR3 sequence: CASSPSAASTYEQYF. CDR3 nucleotides: TGTGCCAGCAGCCCATCAGCGGCTAGCACCTACGAGCAGTACTTC. The chain recombines TRBV7-6 with TRBJ2-7; maybe TRBD2 (5 bases). The V end lost 5 bases, the J end lost 2 bases, and 16 bases lay between the germline ends. The CDR3 has 15 amino acids. Germline V gene lookup returns CDR1 SGHVS and CDR2 FNYEAQ.

This clonotype was seen at least ten times. V is TRBV18 and J is TRBJ2-1; TRBD1 matches 7 bases. The CDR3 is 16 amino acids. Trimming removed 0 bases from V and 7 bases from J; junction bases left unmatched: 9. CDR1 and CDR2 (germline): KGHSH, LQKENI. The CDR3: CASSPPGTAGGNEQFF. As DNA, the CDR3 is TGTGCCAGCTCACCACCCGGGACAGCCGGTGGAAATGAGCAGTTCTTC.

The chain uses TRBV29-1 and TRBJ1-2; D not certain. Germline CDR1 is SQVTM and CDR2 is ANQGSEA. V lost 0 bases, J lost 7 bases, and 9 bases lay in between. This CDR3 contains 12 residues. The CDR3 is CSVEDRWGGYTF. For the CDR3, the DNA is TGCAGCGTTGAAGATCGATGGGGTGGCTACACCTTC.

The chain combines TRBV10-3 with TRBJ2-7; 13 bases match TRBD2. The CDR3 extends over 18 amino acids. Germline V CDR1 and CDR2: ENHRY, SYGVKD. V was pared by 3 bases and J by 2 bases, with 10 bases of the junction left unmatched. CDR3 DNA: TGTGCCATCAGTGATACAACGACTAGCGGGAGGTGGACCTACGAGCAGTACTTC. Its translation: CAISDTTTSGRWTYEQYF.